This T cell receptor (beta chain) came from a study of vaccination and CD4 T cells after COVID-19. Oncomine TCR Beta short-read sequencing was applied to DNA from cultured CD4+ T cells. TCRdb re-called the PCR reads with MiXCR, one entry per CDR3 protein. Here the sample spans about 11,000 distinct CDR3 sequences, around 75% being singletons. This CDR3 is built from 16 residues. The junction had 4 bases not matched to a gene; V was cut back by 5 bases and J by 1 base. From germline, CDR1 is MNHEY and CDR2 SMNVEV (reference sequence). Indicated treatment: 10-day PBMC culture with coronavirus spike peptide pools or control peptides (ViraFEST assay). In the case of this clonotype: The antigen remains undetermined.

The chain employs TRBV27 and TRBJ2-5, with 13 nucleotides matching TRBD2. The receptor's source is a human donor who had recovered from COVID-19. Sequencing was carried out using CD4+ T cells from blood, cultured in vitro. The CDR3 DNA follows: TGTGCCAGCAGTCACGGGACTAGCGGGGTCCAAGAGACCCAGTACTTC. Its protein is CASSHGTSGVQETQYF.